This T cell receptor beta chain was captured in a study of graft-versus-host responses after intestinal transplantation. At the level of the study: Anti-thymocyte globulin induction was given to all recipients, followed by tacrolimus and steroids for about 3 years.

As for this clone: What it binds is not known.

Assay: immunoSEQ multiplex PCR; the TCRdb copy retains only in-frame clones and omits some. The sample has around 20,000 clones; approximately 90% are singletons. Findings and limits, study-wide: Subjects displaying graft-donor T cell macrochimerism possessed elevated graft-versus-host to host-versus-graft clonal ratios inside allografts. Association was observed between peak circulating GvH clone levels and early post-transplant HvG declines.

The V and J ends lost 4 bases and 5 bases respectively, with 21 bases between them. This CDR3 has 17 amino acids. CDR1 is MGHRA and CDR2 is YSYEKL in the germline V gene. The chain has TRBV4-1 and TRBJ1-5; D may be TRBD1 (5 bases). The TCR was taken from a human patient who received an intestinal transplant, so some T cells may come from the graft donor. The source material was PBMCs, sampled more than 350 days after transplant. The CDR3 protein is CASSPLLGWGRDQPQHF. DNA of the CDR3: TGCGCCAGCAGCCCCCTTTTGGGTTGGGGCAGGGATCAGCCCCAGCATTTT.